The 19 T cell receptor beta chains given below trace back to one sample, sequenced in a study of T cells in Graves' hyperthyroidism and ophthalmopathy. Amplified regions were TCR beta CDR3 sequences from RNA transcripts. HTBI primers drove first-round RT-PCR of the TCR CDR3. Each CDR3 protein is one row after TCRdb ran MiXCR on the multiplex PCR reads. There are some 530,000 distinct CDR3 sequences in the sample; less than 25% occur only once, and around 47% lies in the top ten. The sample consisted of blood. These receptor sequences come from a woman in her seventies with Graves' ophthalmopathy.

This clonotype was picked up a small number of times. The V call is TRBV10-3, the J call TRBJ2-5, with 14 positions matching TRBD2. This CDR3 has 15 residues. The V and J ends lost 5 bases and 4 bases, in that order; junction bases with no gene match: 3. Germline assignment: CDR1 ENHRY and CDR2 SYGVKD. The CDR3 reads CAISSGTSGGETQYF. CDR3 DNA: TGTGCCATCAGTAGTGGGACTAGCGGGGGAGAGACCCAGTACTTC.

This clonotype showed up many times. This rearrangement joins TRBV2 to TRBJ1-2; D not certain. The CDR3 totals 14 residues. Trimming pared 2 bases from V and 0 bases from J, leaving 7 bases between. Germline CDR1 SNHLY, CDR2 FYNNEI. The CDR3 spells CASSELGTNYGYTF. The DNA of the CDR3 is TGTGCCAGCAGTGAACTGGGGACTAACTATGGCTACACCTTC.

Note on this clonotype: Since a much larger clone is just one base distant, this may be a read error. The gene calls are TRBV12-3 or TRBV12-4 and TRBJ1-1; a possible D gene is TRBD1 (6 bases). This CDR3 has 14 amino acids. In nucleotides, the CDR3 is TGTGCCAGCAGTTTAATGGGGGCGAACACTAAAGCTTTCTTT. Its translation is CASSLMGANTKAFF.

The rearrangement links TRBV7-2 to TRBJ1-3; D possibly corresponds to TRBD1 (5 bases). The germline V gene encodes CDR1 SGHTA and CDR2 FQGNSA. V gave up 0 bases and J gave up 0 bases, with 12 bases separating them. There are 17 residues in the CDR3. CDR3 in amino acids: CASSLAPQVNSGNTIYF. Here the CDR3 DNA reads TGTGCCAGCAGCTTAGCTCCACAGGTTAACTCTGGAAACACCATATATTTT.

The chain carries TRBV6-1 and TRBJ2-5; D is possibly TRBD1 or TRBD2 (5 bases each). CDR3 length: 13 amino acids. Trimming cost V 5 bases and J 8 bases, with 15 bases left between them. The germline CDR1 and CDR2 sequences are MNHNS and SASEGT. The CDR3 DNA reads as TGTGCCAGCAGTTCGGGACCCTTGGATACCCAGTACTTC. Translation: CASSSGPLDTQYF.

The CDR3 sequence is CSVEGLNTQYF. CDR3 nucleotides: TGCAGCGTGGAGGGGCTGAATACGCAGTATTTT. The chain employs TRBV29-1 and TRBJ2-3; TRBD2 is a possible D gene (6 bases). Trimming cost V 6 bases and J 7 bases, with 11 bases left between them. The germline V gene has CDR1 SQVTM and CDR2 ANQGSEA. The CDR3 runs 11 residues.

V usage is TRBV18 and J usage is TRBJ2-7; D is unresolved. CDR3 size: 15 residues. CDR1 KGHSH and CDR2 LQKENI come from the germline V gene. Trimming shortened V by 0 bases and J by 2 bases, and 11 bases separated the two germline ends. CDR3: CASSPPSNGPYEQYF. CDR3 nucleotide sequence: TGTGCCAGCTCACCACCGTCTAACGGGCCCTACGAGCAGTACTTC.

This clonotype was recorded many times. This chain links TRBV6-2 or TRBV6-3 with TRBJ2-7; tentatively, D is TRBD1 or TRBD2 (5 bases each). Germline loops: CDR1 MNHEY, CDR2 SVGEGT. Trimming shortened V by 2 bases and J by 2 bases, and 19 bases separated the two germline ends. The CDR3 runs 17 residues. The chain's CDR3 is CASSYPSLGVRTYEQYF. CDR3 bases: TGTGCCAGCAGTTACCCCTCACTAGGGGTCAGGACCTACGAGCAGTACTTC.

This clonotype has more than one count but fewer than ten. The chain is built from TRBV20-1 and TRBJ1-2; 10 nucleotides match TRBD1. CDR3 size: 14 residues. The V gene's germline CDR1 is DFQATT and CDR2 SNEGSKA (reference sequence). Trimming cost V 6 bases and J 8 bases; bases outside gene matches: 12. CDR3 protein: CSAPGTGAEGGYTF. In DNA form, the CDR3 reads TGCAGTGCGCCCGGGACAGGGGCCGAGGGGGGCTACACCTTC.

This clonotype has more than one count but fewer than ten. The chain recombines TRBV10-3 with TRBJ2-5; D gene uncertain. Trimming shortened V by 0 bases and J by 5 bases, and 13 bases separated the two germline ends. The CDR3 is 15 amino acids. Germline CDR1 is ENHRY and CDR2 is SYGVKD. CDR3 bases: TGTGCCATCAGTGAGTCGACTGGGATGGGGGAGACCCAGTACTTC. Protein sequence: CAISESTGMGETQYF.

This clonotype was seen a handful of times. The chain joins TRBV6-1 to TRBJ2-3; TRBD1 aligns across 8 bases. Germline-derived CDR1 and CDR2 are MNHNS and SASEGT. This CDR3 contains 15 residues. J was trimmed by 3 bases and V by 5 bases; bases with no gene match: 7. This CDR3 is CASSRPGQGTDTQYF. The DNA of the CDR3 is TGTGCCAGCAGTCGTCCCGGACAGGGAACAGATACGCAGTATTTT.

The genes are TRBV4-3 and TRBJ2-2; no firm D call. Germline CDR1 is LGHNA and CDR2 is YSLEER. The CDR3 is made up of 14 amino acids. Trimming stripped 0 bases from V and 5 bases from J, with 7 bases between. CDR3 sequence: CASSQDGWTGELFF. CDR3 in DNA: TGCGCCAGCAGCCAAGATGGCTGGACCGGGGAGCTGTTTTTT.

This chain uses TRBV7-2 with TRBJ1-4; D remains unclear. CDR1 SGHTA and CDR2 FQGNSA come from the germline V gene. Trimming cost V 5 bases and J 5 bases, with 6 bases left between them. CDR3 length: 12 amino acids. CDR3 protein: CASSKTNEKLFF. CDR3 bases: TGTGCCAGCAGCAAGACGAATGAAAAACTGTTTTTT.

This clonotype was seen more than once but under ten times. This chain uses TRBV19 with TRBJ1-1; TRBD1 matches at 10 bases. Germline lookup yields CDR1 LNHDA and CDR2 SQIVND (reference sequence). CDR3 length: 13 amino acids. The junction had 5 bases not matched to a gene; V was cut back by 5 bases and J by 8 bases. The CDR3, as DNA: TGTGCCAGTAGTGCTGACAGGGGGCGCGAAGCTTTCTTT. This encodes CASSADRGREAFF.

This clonotype was detected a few times. An end of the junction does not agree with germline; a read error may underlie this. This chain uses TRBV7-7 with TRBJ2-2; TRBD1 agrees at 9 bases. Germline V CDR1 and CDR2: SSHAT, FNYEAQ (reference sequence). This CDR3 has 15 amino acids. The CDR3 DNA sequence: TGTGCTAGCAGTGCCGGGACAGGGCCCACCGGGGAGCTGTTTTTT. It translates to CASSAGTGPTGELFF.

This clonotype showed up many times. The V gene is TRBV11-2, the J gene TRBJ2-3; no definite D call. The CDR3 totals 14 residues. The V gene's germline CDR1 is SGHAT and CDR2 FQNNGV. The germline V and J ends were trimmed by 4 bases and 3 bases, with 11 bases remaining between them. The CDR3 sequence: CASSYNWRTDTQYF. CDR3 DNA: TGTGCCAGCAGCTACAATTGGCGTACAGATACGCAGTATTTT.

The chain uses TRBV7-3 and TRBJ1-2, with D perhaps matching TRBD1 (6 bases). The CDR3 loop spans 18 amino acids. V shed 1 base and J shed 0 bases, with 18 bases lying between them. CDR1 SGHTA and CDR2 FQGTGA come from the germline V gene. The CDR3 nucleotides read TGTGCCAGCAGCTTAAATTGGCAGGGGAGAGGGTCTAACTATGGCTACACCTTC. The encoded protein is CASSLNWQGRGSNYGYTF.

The chain combines TRBV3-1 with TRBJ1-2; weak D call: TRBD1 (6 bases). The CDR3 length is 16 residues. The germline V gene has CDR1 LGHDT and CDR2 YNNKEL (reference sequence). Trimming took off 1 base at V and 0 bases at J, with 12 bases between the two ends. The CDR3 loop is CASSQGRGPANYGYTF. For the CDR3, the DNA is TGTGCCAGCAGCCAAGGCAGGGGCCCGGCTAACTATGGCTACACCTTC. The full variable domain, its missing parts supplied by reference TRBV3-1 and TRBJ1-2, is DTAVSQTPKYLVTQMGNDKSIKCEQNLGHDTMYWYKQDSKKFLKIMFSYNNKELIINETVPNRFSPKSPDKAHLNLHINSLELGDSAVYFCASSQGRGPANYGYTFGSGTRLTVV.

This clonotype was detected only a few times. CDR3 loop: CASSGTGGEKLFF. CDR3 DNA: TGTGCCAGCAGTGGGACAGGGGGTGAAAAACTGTTTTTT. The chain recombines TRBV12-3 or TRBV12-4 with TRBJ1-4; 11 bases map to TRBD1. V gave up 5 bases and J gave up 7 bases; unmatched junction bases: 0. This CDR3 is built from 13 residues.